The rows below give T cell receptor beta chains drawn from one sample of a study of shared clonotypes between healthy human individuals. Clones were sequenced by immunoSEQ multiplex PCR, and TCRdb holds only the in-frame ones, with some missing. The sample shows about 2.5 million clones, approximately 90% of them seen only once. Sequenced input: naive CD4+ T cells from PBMCs. The receptor source for this set is a man aged 18 to 35 in good health. Some clones in this sample may be carry-over from other donors' samples. The CDR3 runs from the conserved cysteine through the conserved F or W. D genes are given only for firm matches. Size values are once, few and many counts, or a class for expanded clones, and some rows have none.

len,v_gene,j_gene,d_gene,abundance,CDR3aa,CDR3nt
14,TRBV6-5,TRBJ1-5,TRBD1,-,CASRARDRRQPQHF,TGTGCCAGCAGGGCAAGGGACAGGAGGCAGCCCCAGCATTTT
13,TRBV29-1,TRBJ2-5,-,-,CSVDPQNQETQYF,TGCAGCGTTGACCCCCAAAACCAAGAGACCCAGTACTTC
14,TRBV19,TRBJ1-5,-,-,CASSMGPTNQPQHF,TGTGCCAGTAGTATGGGTCCGACGAATCAGCCCCAGCATTTT
14,TRBV4-3,TRBJ1-2,-,-,CASSQDSRTYGYTF,TGCGCCAGCAGCCAAGACTCCCGGACCTATGGCTACACCTTC
16,TRBV5-4,TRBJ2-3,-,-,CASSPGGPMGTDTQYF,TGTGCCAGCAGCCCTGGGGGCCCTATGGGCACAGATACGCAGTATTTT
15,TRBV30,TRBJ1-2,-,once,CAWSVGGAGVYGYTF,TGTGCCTGGAGTGTGGGAGGGGCGGGGGTCTATGGCTACACCTTC
14,TRBV5-1,TRBJ2-3,-,-,CASSYALSTDTQYF,TGCGCCAGCAGCTATGCCCTAAGCACAGATACGCAGTATTTT
14,TRBV5-6,TRBJ1-2,-,once,CASSPLLGIYGYTF,TGTGCCAGCAGCCCTTTACTGGGGATCTATGGCTACACCTTC
16,TRBV7-9,TRBJ2-5,TRBD2,once,CASSLAPLAEQETQYF,TGTGCCAGCAGCTTAGCGCCCCTAGCGGAGCAAGAGACCCAGTACTTC
14,TRBV19,TRBJ2-6,-,-,CASRIYSGANVLTF,TGTGCCAGTAGAATCTACTCTGGGGCCAACGTCCTGACTTTC
15,TRBV28,TRBJ2-4,TRBD2,few,CASSSPGGIKNIQYF,TGTGCCAGCAGTTCCCCCGGGGGGATCAAAAACATTCAGTACTTC
14,TRBV5-1,TRBJ2-1,-,-,CASSPGQIYNEQFF,TGCGCCAGCAGCCCTGGACAGATTTACAATGAGCAGTTCTTC
15,TRBV29-1,TRBJ2-1,TRBD2,-,CSGVPTSGISHEQFF,TGCAGCGGAGTCCCGACTAGCGGGATTTCCCATGAGCAGTTCTTC
15,TRBV13,TRBJ1-2,TRBD1,-,CASSLGPTGNYGYTF,TGTGCCAGCAGCTTAGGCCCGACAGGGAACTATGGCTACACCTTC
14,TRBV7-2,TRBJ2-3,-,-,CASSLARGVDTQYF,TGTGCCAGCAGCTTAGCAAGGGGCGTAGATACGCAGTATTTT
15,TRBV19,TRBJ1-4,TRBD1,-,CASALNGQGYEKLFF,TGTGCCAGTGCCCTCAATGGACAGGGTTACGAAAAACTGTTTTTT
15,TRBV15,TRBJ1-2,TRBD1,-,CATSRGDRAQYGYTF,TGTGCCACCAGCAGAGGTGACAGGGCACAATATGGCTACACCTTC
13,TRBV28,TRBJ2-1,TRBD1,-,CASRGTTGSEQFF,TGTGCCAGCAGGGGAACGACAGGGAGTGAGCAGTTCTTC
16,TRBV11-3,TRBJ2-3,TRBD2,-,CASSLGTSGPTDTQYF,TGTGCCAGCAGCCTAGGGACTAGCGGGCCCACAGATACGCAGTATTTT
16,TRBV5-4,TRBJ2-1,TRBD2,-,CASSLKSGASYNEQFF,TGTGCCAGCAGCTTAAAAAGCGGGGCCTCCTACAATGAGCAGTTCTTC
15,TRBV29-1,TRBJ1-1,-,-,CSVESPRHWGTEAFF,TGCAGCGTTGAATCCCCTAGGCATTGGGGCACTGAAGCTTTCTTT
13,TRBV12-5,TRBJ2-7,-,once,CASGLGGGTEQYF,TGTGCTAGTGGTTTGGGAGGGGGGACCGAGCAGTACTTC
13,TRBV28,TRBJ2-7,-,-,CASSLRPPYEQYF,TGTGCCAGCAGTTTAAGGCCCCCGTACGAGCAGTACTTC
14,TRBV6-5,TRBJ1-4,TRBD1,-,CASRGGTGGEKLFF,TGTGCCAGCAGAGGGGGAACAGGGGGGGAAAAACTGTTTTTT
17,TRBV14,TRBJ2-7,-,-,CASSQDPGAAPGYEQYF,TGTGCCAGCAGCCAAGATCCGGGGGCAGCCCCAGGCTACGAGCAGTACTTC
14,TRBV5-5,TRBJ2-5,-,-,CASSLAQLQETQYF,TGTGCCAGCAGCTTGGCCCAGCTACAAGAGACCCAGTACTTC
15,TRBV6-6,TRBJ1-1,-,-,CASSYSGRGNTEAFF,TGTGCCAGCAGTTACTCAGGCAGGGGAAACACTGAAGCTTTCTTT